This TCR beta chain was captured by sequencing in a study of cytomegalovirus exposure and HLA in healthy donors. Background on the study: A data release that came early held tens of millions of unique TCRs from HLA-typed donors. Study conclusions and caveats: Researchers counted around 150 TCR beta chains as cytomegalovirus-associated. Segments of the TCR beta V type were, in most cases, productive about 87% or about 30% of the time in an earlier analysis. Donor immune exposure was known only as CMV serostatus.

Deletions cut 1 base from V and 1 base from J, with 8 bases between. Germline CDR1 is SGHAT and CDR2 is FQNNGV. This CDR3 has 14 amino acids. Notes on this clone: Antigen unknown.

PCR used 60 Vbeta primers and 13 Jbeta primers. Generated by immunoSEQ multiplex PCR, the TCRdb table keeps only in-frame clones and is missing some. The sample yields around 150,000 clones, of which the top ten take up roughly 2.7%. Sequencing was performed on PBMCs. The receptor was derived from a man between 40 and 49 years old in good health and CMV-seronegative. This chain connects TRBV11-2 to TRBJ2-7; D is uncertain. For the CDR3, the DNA is TGTGCCAGCAGCTTAGTAGATCTATCCTACGAGCAGTACTTC. Protein product: CASSLVDLSYEQYF.